The 32 T cell receptor beta chains below come from one sample, sequenced in a study of blood T cell repertoires in COVID-19. Here immunoSEQ multiplex PCR was the method, and the copy in TCRdb shows in-frame clones only, minus some. The table shows around 29,000 clones, with approximately 71% occurring only once. The source material was peripheral blood. The receptors come from a human donor in a cohort sampled during active COVID-19.

This clone was recorded a few times. The J gene is TRBJ2-2, the V gene TRBV7-2; D possibly corresponds to TRBD2 (7 bases). V was shortened by 1 base and J by 6 bases, with 21 bases between the two germline ends. The CDR3 spans 18 residues. Germline V gene sequence: CDR1 SGHTA, CDR2 FQGNSA. The CDR3, as DNA: TGTGCCAGCAGCTTAGTCGGGGGGCGCATCCGTAGGGCCGGGGAGCTGTTTTTT. Translated: CASSLVGGRIRRAGELFF.

For the CDR3, the DNA is TGTGCCAGCAGCCAGCGGGACAGGGGTTACGAGCAGTACTTC. Its translation: CASSQRDRGYEQYF. The chain carries TRBV11-3 and TRBJ2-7, with 10 positions matching TRBD1. This CDR3 contains 14 residues. Germline assignment: CDR1 SGHNT and CDR2 YENEEA. With 5 bases clipped from V and 4 bases from J, the junction kept 5 bases outside the gene matches.

The J gene is TRBJ1-2, the V gene TRBV14, with 10 bases lining up with TRBD1. Germline V CDR1 and CDR2: SGHDN, FVKESK. The CDR3 loop spans 17 amino acids. With 0 bases clipped from V and 5 bases from J, the junction kept 9 bases outside the gene matches. The CDR3 here is CASSQENGDRGLYGYTF. Written as DNA, the CDR3 is TGTGCCAGCAGCCAAGAAAACGGCGACAGGGGGCTGTATGGCTACACCTTC.

This CDR3 reads CASSPQTSGGYTF. The CDR3 region has the DNA TGTGCCAGCTCACCTCAGACCTCCGGGGGCTACACCTTC. V usage is TRBV18 and J usage is TRBJ1-2; D gene uncertain. Trimming stripped 3 bases from V and 8 bases from J, with 13 bases between. This CDR3 has 13 residues. From germline, CDR1 is KGHSH and CDR2 LQKENI.

The genes are TRBV7-3 and TRBJ1-5, with 7 nucleotides matching TRBD1. The V and J ends lost 5 bases and 3 bases, in that order; junction bases with no gene match: 1. This CDR3 spans 13 amino acids. CDR1 SGHTA and CDR2 FQGTGA come from the germline V gene. In DNA form, the CDR3 reads TGTGCCAGCAGCCAGGGGGTCAATCAGCCCCAGCATTTT. Its translation is CASSQGVNQPQHF.

In this sample, this clone turned up once. This chain connects TRBV7-9 to TRBJ2-5; D gene uncertain. Germline CDR1 and CDR2: SEHNR and FQNEAQ (reference sequence). V was trimmed by 5 bases and J by 5 bases, leaving 15 bases between them. The CDR3 sequence is 14 residues long. CDR3 bases: TGTGCCAGCAGCCCCCTAGAGACCAAGGAGACCCAGTACTTC. Translation gives CASSPLETKETQYF.

The chain has TRBV4-3 and TRBJ1-1; D might be TRBD1 (6 bases). CDR3 size: 13 residues. Germline lookup yields CDR1 LGHNA and CDR2 YSLEER. V lost 0 bases to trimming and J lost 10 bases, with 12 bases between them. For the CDR3, the DNA is TGCGCCAGCAGCCAAGATCAGGGGATGGGAGCTTTCTTT. It encodes CASSQDQGMGAFF.

The rearrangement links TRBV7-9 to TRBJ2-5; 8 bases match TRBD1. The CDR3 loop spans 14 amino acids. Germline-derived CDR1 and CDR2 are SEHNR and FQNEAQ (reference sequence). V lost 1 base, J lost 4 bases, and 2 bases stayed unmatched. CDR3 nucleotide sequence: TGTGCCAGCAGCTTAGTCGGGACAGGAGAGACCCAGTACTTC. Protein product: CASSLVGTGETQYF.

The sample holds a few counts of this clone. The rearrangement joins TRBV12-5 to TRBJ2-3; the match to TRBD2 covers 10 bases. V gave up 6 bases and J gave up 8 bases; unmatched junction bases: 11. The CDR3 extends over 15 amino acids. Germline CDR1 and CDR2: LGHNT and FRNRAP. For the CDR3, the DNA is TGTGCTAGTGGCCGGACTAGCGGTCCCAGTGGTACGCAGTATTTT. This encodes CASGRTSGPSGTQYF.

The chain employs TRBV2 and TRBJ1-6; D gene ambiguous. Germline CDR1 is SNHLY and CDR2 is FYNNEI. Trimming stripped 1 base from V and 0 bases from J, with 4 bases between. The CDR3 has 15 residues. The CDR3 bases are TGTGCCAGCAGTGAAGAGAGCTCCTATAATTCACCCCTCCACTTT. As protein: CASSEESSYNSPLHF.

Only a few counts were recorded for this clone. The chain couples TRBV4-1 to TRBJ2-5; weak D call: TRBD2 (6 bases). V lost 5 bases and J lost 5, with 15 bases in between. CDR1 is MGHRA, CDR2 YSYEKL, per germline. The CDR3 sequence is 14 residues long. CDR3 protein: CASSKGRGLETQYF. DNA of the CDR3: TGCGCCAGCAGCAAAGGGCGGGGTTTGGAGACCCAGTACTTC.

V gene TRBV15 combines with J gene TRBJ2-7; possible D gene TRBD2, 5 bases. Trimming took off 0 bases at V and 4 bases at J, with 13 bases between the two ends. In germline, CDR1 is LNHNV, CDR2 YYDKDF (reference sequence). CDR3 length equals 15 residues. The CDR3 DNA reads TGTGCCACCAGCAGAGAATGGGCCGGGGTTTACGAGCAGTACTTC. It translates to CATSREWAGVYEQYF.

This sequence joins TRBV12-3 or TRBV12-4 and TRBJ2-3; 10 bases are shared with TRBD2. The CDR3 has 13 amino acids. The CDR3 sequence: CATSGDSTDTQYF. In DNA form, the CDR3 reads TGTGCTACTAGCGGGGACAGCACAGATACGCAGTATTTT.

CDR3 in amino acids: CASVTGTLNYGYTF. In nucleotides, the CDR3 is TGTGCCAGTGTGACAGGAACACTTAACTATGGCTACACCTTC. The chain couples TRBV28 to TRBJ1-2, with D possibly being TRBD1 (6 bases). The V end lost 9 bases, the J end lost 1 base, and 15 bases lay between the germline ends. CDR1 and CDR2 (germline): MDHEN, SYDVKM. The CDR3 contains 14 residues.

In this sample, this clone turned up once. J is TRBJ1-2 and V is TRBV7-2, with D possibly matching TRBD1 (6 bases). Trimming left V 5 bases short and J 0 bases short, with 13 bases between. Germline-derived CDR1 and CDR2 are SGHTA and FQGNSA. The CDR3 has 15 amino acids. The CDR3 is CASSQDSVSNYGYTF. CDR3 nucleotides: TGTGCCAGCAGCCAGGACAGTGTCTCTAACTATGGCTACACCTTC.

This clone was observed a single time. This chain joins TRBV10-3 and TRBJ1-4; 7 bases match TRBD1. Germline CDR1 reads ENHRY; CDR2 reads SYGVKD. Unmatched junction bases numbered 5, after V lost 10 bases and J lost 3 bases. The CDR3 is made up of 13 amino acids. CDR3 region: CATSTGSNEKLFF. CDR3 nucleotides: TGTGCCACCTCGACAGGGTCTAATGAAAAACTGTTTTTT.

A single count supports this clone. This sequence joins TRBV5-4 and TRBJ2-5, with D maybe TRBD2 (5 bases). From germline, CDR1 is SGHNT and CDR2 YYREEE (reference sequence). The CDR3 contains 15 residues. Trimming shortened V by 0 bases and J by 4 bases, and 13 bases separated the two germline ends. In nucleotides, the CDR3 is TGTGCCAGCAGCTTGGCCGGCCGCCGGGGAGAGACCCAGTACTTC. Translated, it gives CASSLAGRRGETQYF.

The chain couples TRBV2 to TRBJ1-2; D uncertain. The CDR3 extends over 13 amino acids. CDR1 is SNHLY, CDR2 FYNNEI, per germline. V was trimmed by 2 bases and J by 4 bases, leaving 8 bases between them. CDR3 coding DNA: TGTGCCAGCAGTGAACTTGGACTCTATGGCTACACCTTC. Protein: CASSELGLYGYTF.

V and J are TRBV5-6 and TRBJ2-5; 12 bases agree with TRBD1. CDR1 is SGHDT, CDR2 YYEEEE, per germline. V was clipped by 1 base and J by 4 bases; unmatched bases: 5. CDR3 length equals 16 residues. For the CDR3, the DNA is TGTGCCAGCAGCTTGTCGGGACAGGGGGCGCGAGAGACCCAGTACTTC. Amino acid sequence: CASSLSGQGARETQYF.

V and J are TRBV30 and TRBJ1-1, with D perhaps TRBD1 (6 bases). This CDR3 has 12 residues. Germline values: CDR1 GTSNPN, CDR2 SVGIG (reference sequence). Between the trimmed V and J ends, which lost 5 bases and 7 bases, there was a span of 14 bases. CDR3 protein: CAWVAYRVEAFF. The CDR3, as DNA: TGTGCCTGGGTAGCCTACAGGGTTGAAGCTTTCTTT.

The V and J genes are TRBV5-1 and TRBJ1-2; D remains ambiguous. CDR1 and CDR2 (germline): SGHRS, YFSETQ. CDR3 length equals 13 residues. V lost 4 bases and J 8 bases, leaving 15 bases between the germline ends. The DNA for the CDR3 is TGCGCCAGCAGCCCCGGACTGCCTGGGGGCTACACCTTC. It translates to CASSPGLPGGYTF.

The V call is TRBV3-1 (or the pseudogene TRBV3-2), the J call TRBJ2-1, with 10 bases that match TRBD1. Germline V gene lookup returns CDR1 LGHDT and CDR2 YNNKEL (reference sequence). V shed 3 bases, J shed 7 bases, and the junction held 6 bases outside the gene matches. The CDR3 spans 15 residues. CDR3 sequence (DNA): TGTGCCAGCAGCCACCTGACAGGGGGCAGGAATGAGCAGTTCTTC. Protein product: CASSHLTGGRNEQFF.

The V and J genes are TRBV4-3 and TRBJ2-1, with D possibly TRBD2 on 6 matching bases. The CDR3 sequence is 17 residues long. Per germline, CDR1 LGHNA and CDR2 YSLEER. V lost 2 bases, J lost 3 bases, and 17 bases lay in between. The CDR3 reads CASSQTTGLAIYNEQFF. CDR3 in DNA: TGCGCCAGCAGCCAAACCACGGGACTCGCAATCTACAATGAGCAGTTCTTC.

CDR3 coding DNA: TGTGCCAGCAGCCGAGAGTTTAGCTTATACAATGAGCAGTTCTTC. Its protein product is CASSREFSLYNEQFF. V gene TRBV7-8 combines with J gene TRBJ2-1; D is unresolved. CDR1 SGHVS and CDR2 FQNEAQ come from the germline V gene. The CDR3 contains 15 residues. Trimming cost V 5 bases and J 4 bases, with 15 bases left between them. The full variable domain, rest sourced from reference TRBV7-8 and TRBJ2-1, is GAGVSQSPRYKVAKRGQDVALRCDPISGHVSLFWYQQALGQGPEFLTYFQNEAQLDKSGLPSDRFFAERPEGSVSTLKIQRTQQEDSAVYLCASSREFSLYNEQFFGPGTRLTVL.

This clone showed up just a few times. The rearrangement links TRBV5-6 to TRBJ2-5; TRBD1 matches at 12 bases. Germline V gene sequence: CDR1 SGHDT, CDR2 YYEEEE. The CDR3 has 16 residues. V was clipped by 3 bases and J by 5 bases; unmatched bases: 8. The CDR3 here is CASSWPGTGGSETQYF. CDR3 DNA: TGTGCCAGCAGCTGGCCGGGGACAGGGGGCTCGGAGACCCAGTACTTC.

The gene calls are TRBV5-1 and TRBJ2-7; 8 bases are shared with TRBD1. Germline CDR1 and CDR2: SGHRS and YFSETQ. This CDR3 has 14 amino acids. The trim removed 5 bases at V and 1 base at J, leaving 5 bases unmatched. The CDR3 sequence is CASSSGTGSYEQYF. The CDR3 nucleotides are TGCGCCAGCAGTTCCGGGACAGGATCCTACGAGCAGTACTTC.

The V and J genes are TRBV7-2 and TRBJ2-7; 10 bases are shared with TRBD1. Germline lookup yields CDR1 SGHTA and CDR2 FQGNSA. The CDR3 loop spans 15 amino acids. V gave up 2 bases and J gave up 5 bases; unmatched junction bases: 6. The CDR3 here is CASSLQGDRGNEQYF. As DNA, the CDR3 is TGTGCCAGCAGCTTACAGGGGGACAGGGGAAACGAGCAGTACTTC.

CDR3 region: CASSLLAGLNTEAFF. CDR3 DNA sequence: TGTGCCAGCAGCTTATTGGCAGGGTTAAACACTGAAGCTTTCTTT. The gene calls are TRBV11-2 and TRBJ1-1, with D tentatively TRBD1 (5 bases). CDR1 is SGHAT and CDR2 is FQNNGV in the germline V gene. V dropped 2 bases and J dropped 2 bases, with 12 bases sitting between them. This CDR3 has 15 amino acids.

This chain joins TRBV5-1 and TRBJ2-5, with TRBD2 matching 8 bases. The length of the CDR3 is 16 residues. Germline V gene sequence: CDR1 SGHRS, CDR2 YFSETQ. V lost 3 bases and J lost 7; bases outside the gene matches: 14. CDR3 in amino acids: CASSSTSGPGPGTQYF. Written as DNA, the CDR3 is TGCGCCAGCAGCTCCACTAGCGGCCCAGGCCCAGGGACCCAGTACTTC.

The V call is TRBV6-6, the J call TRBJ2-1; 9 nucleotides line up with TRBD2. Germline V gene lookup returns CDR1 MNHNY and CDR2 SVGAGI (reference sequence). The CDR3 covers 15 residues. V lost 7 bases and J lost 6; bases outside the gene matches: 10. CDR3 coding DNA: TGTGCCAGCACCCCCCGGGCGGGGGGGGCCAATGAGCAGTTCTTC. Encoded protein: CASTPRAGGANEQFF.

This clone came up a few times. The rearrangement joins TRBV3-1 (or the pseudogene TRBV3-2) to TRBJ1-2, with D perhaps matching TRBD1 (5 bases). The CDR3 has 12 amino acids. Per the germline V gene, CDR1 is LGHDT and CDR2 is YNNKEL (reference sequence). Trimming took off 1 base at V and 11 bases at J, with 11 bases between the two ends. The DNA for the CDR3 is TGTGCCAGCAGCCAAGTAAAGGGGAAGTACACCTTC. Translated, it gives CASSQVKGKYTF.

The count of this clone is one. This rearrangement joins TRBV7-2 to TRBJ2-7, with a tentative D call TRBD1 (5 bases). This CDR3 region has 13 residues. Germline-derived CDR1 and CDR2 are SGHTA and FQGNSA. The germline V and J ends were trimmed by 5 bases and 3 bases, with 11 bases remaining between them. The CDR3 loop is CASSQGTLYEQYF. As DNA, the CDR3 is TGTGCCAGCAGCCAGGGCACACTCTACGAGCAGTACTTC.